Included here is one T cell receptor (beta chain) sequence, with context. Its specificity is unknown. The data stem from a study of response to subunit inactivated influenza vaccine. General study findings and limits: The authors put forward the suggestion that each seasonal influenza vaccination may bring in only a limited number of new T cells.

TCRdb fed the RT-PCR reads into MiXCR, producing one record per CDR3 protein. The profile shows a few hundred thousand distinct CDR3 sequences, roughly 15% of them singletons. The origin of this receptor is a man aged 50 to 60 who received an inactivated influenza vaccine. The sample was PBMCs from blood, taken about 13 days after vaccination.

The CDR3, as DNA: TGTGCCAGCAGTTCATGGGACAGCGGCGGGGTAAAACTGTTTTTT. This codes for CASSSWDSGGVKLFF. The chain is built from TRBV6-5 and TRBJ1-4; 7 bases fit TRBD1. V shed 4 bases and J 10 bases; nucleotides not matched to a gene: 12. The germline V gene has CDR1 MNHEY and CDR2 SVGAGI. This CDR3 region has 15 residues.